Shown below are 10 T cell receptor beta chains from a single sample sequenced in a study of blood T cell repertoires in COVID-19. Profiled with immunoSEQ multiplex PCR; TCRdb holds only in-frame clones, not every one. The top ten hold around 29% of the sample, which has around 100,000 clones, almost 80% seen once. Sequencing was performed on peripheral blood. The source is a man between 65 and 80 years old with active or convalescent COVID-19.

As for this clone: Distinct nucleotide sequences in the sample also encode this CDR3. The CDR3 here is CASSLGGNEKLFF. The CDR3 DNA reads as TGCGCCAGCAGCTTAGGCGGTAATGAAAAACTGTTTTTT. The genes are TRBV5-1 and TRBJ1-4, with unresolved D. The V end lost 2 bases, the J end lost 4 bases, and 6 bases lay between the germline ends. The CDR3 spans 13 residues. Germline assignment: CDR1 SGHRS and CDR2 YFSETQ.

V usage is TRBV7-8 and J usage is TRBJ2-1; TRBD2 aligns across 13 bases. CDR3 length: 14 residues. Trimming took 5 bases from V and 9 from J; bases not matched to a gene: 4. Germline V lookup: CDR1 SGHVS, CDR2 FQNEAQ. CDR3 DNA sequence: TGTGCCAGCAGCATCGGACTAGCGGGAGTTGAGCAGTTCTTC. Translating it yields CASSIGLAGVEQFF.

This chain uses TRBV7-2 with TRBJ2-7, with TRBD2 as a possible D gene (6 bases). Germline V lookup: CDR1 SGHTA, CDR2 FQGNSA. The CDR3 consists of 16 residues. Trimming shortened V by 3 bases and J by 2 bases, and 17 bases separated the two germline ends. The CDR3 DNA is TGTGCCAGCAGCTTGAGTAGCGGCCGAGTCCCCTACGAGCAGTACTTC. This encodes CASSLSSGRVPYEQYF.

The V gene is TRBV19, the J gene TRBJ1-5; D is unclear. The CDR3 runs to 13 residues. V lost 3 bases and J 6 bases, leaving 9 bases between the germline ends. Germline V CDR1 and CDR2: LNHDA, SQIVND (reference sequence). As DNA, the CDR3 is TGTGCCAGTAGTATGGATGGGAGTCAGCCCCAGCATTTT. It codes for CASSMDGSQPQHF.

The chain uses TRBV11-2 and TRBJ1-4; weak D call: TRBD1 (5 bases). The germline CDR1 and CDR2 sequences are SGHAT and FQNNGV. The V and J ends lost 4 bases and 10 bases respectively, with 19 bases between them. The CDR3 sequence is 15 residues long. CDR3 bases: TGTGCCAGCAGCTCTCACGGAGCCGGGGGGGGAAAACTGTTTTTT. Translated, it gives CASSSHGAGGGKLFF.

The chain has TRBV7-6 and TRBJ2-7, with 8 bases that match TRBD2. CDR1 and CDR2 (germline): SGHVS, FNYEAQ. V lost 5 bases to trimming and J lost 3 bases; unmatched junction nucleotides: 3. The CDR3 contains 13 residues. DNA for the CDR3: TGTGCCAGCAGCCTTAGCGGGATCTACGAGCAGTACTTC. Protein sequence: CASSLSGIYEQYF. Supplemented by reference TRBV7-6 and TRBJ2-7, the full variable domain reads GAGVSQSPRYKVTKRGQDVALRCDPISGHVSLYWYRQALGQGPEFLTYFNYEAQQDKSGLPNDRFSAERPEGSISTLTIQRTEQRDSAMYRCASSLSGIYEQYFGPGTRLTVT.

The J gene is TRBJ2-1, the V gene TRBV9; 14 nucleotides line up with TRBD2. The J segment lost 0 bases and the V segment lost 8 bases, leaving 10 bases of the junction unmatched. CDR1 is SGDLS and CDR2 is YYNGEE in the germline V gene. CDR3 length equals 18 residues. CDR3 loop: CASNLGLAGGSSYNEQFF. CDR3 nucleotide sequence: TGTGCCAGTAACCTCGGACTAGCGGGGGGAAGCTCCTACAATGAGCAGTTCTTC.

This clone turned up a few times. CDR3 loop: CASSQASGGAFTGELFF. The CDR3, as DNA: TGCGCCAGCAGCCAAGCCAGCGGGGGGGCCTTCACCGGGGAGCTGTTTTTT. The chain employs TRBV4-1 and TRBJ2-2; TRBD2 aligns across 10 bases. Unmatched junction bases numbered 6, after V lost 1 base and J lost 4 bases. The CDR3 extends over 17 amino acids. Germline V lookup: CDR1 MGHRA, CDR2 YSYEKL.

V is TRBV30 and J is TRBJ2-1, with TRBD2 as a possible D gene (5 bases). Looked up from germline, CDR1 is GTSNPN and CDR2 is SVGIG (reference sequence). Trimming pared 2 bases from V and 1 base from J, leaving 18 bases between. This CDR3 comprises 17 residues. The CDR3 bases are TGTGCCTGGAGTCTCCCCCCCGGGGTCAGGTCCTACAATGAGCAGTTCTTC. Encoded protein: CAWSLPPGVRSYNEQFF.

CDR3 protein: CASSFRVPYYNEQFF. The CDR3, as DNA: TGTGCCAGCAGCTTCAGGGTGCCCTATTACAATGAGCAGTTCTTC. The chain employs TRBV5-6 and TRBJ2-1, with TRBD1 as a possible D gene (5 bases). V shed 2 bases and J shed 4 bases, with 13 bases lying between them. CDR3 length equals 15 residues. Germline CDR1 is SGHDT and CDR2 is YYEEEE.